One and the same sample provided the 21 T cell receptor beta chains below, sequenced in a study of T cells after yellow fever vaccination. TCRdb reprocessed the 5' RACE reads via MiXCR and lists one record per CDR3 protein. The sample yields about 550,000 distinct CDR3 sequences, about 19% seen once. The specimen comprised PBMCs, sampled 15 days after the yellow fever booster vaccination. These TCRs come from a young man who received the YFV17D yellow fever vaccine.

The rearrangement links TRBV10-2 to TRBJ2-5, with D possibly TRBD2 on 6 matching bases. This CDR3 region has 16 residues. The germline V gene encodes CDR1 WSHSY and CDR2 SAAADI. The V and J ends lost 4 bases and 2 bases respectively, with 17 bases between them. CDR3 loop: CASSVAGPRRQETQYF. CDR3 nucleotides: TGCGCCAGCAGTGTTGCGGGACCCCGCCGACAAGAGACCCAGTACTTC.

The chain carries TRBV7-2 and TRBJ2-1, with a weak D call TRBD1 (5 bases). The germline V gene encodes CDR1 SGHTA and CDR2 FQGNSA. The ends were cut back, 1 base at V and 0 bases at J, with 10 bases in the middle. CDR3 size: 16 residues. CDR3 loop: CASSLVQVDSYNEQFF. The CDR3 region has the DNA TGTGCCAGCAGCTTAGTACAGGTGGACTCCTACAATGAGCAGTTCTTC.

This clonotype was detected a few times. The genes are TRBV7-2 and TRBJ2-1; 14 bases fit TRBD2. The CDR3 has 17 amino acids. V lost 6 bases, J lost 9 bases, and 13 bases stayed unmatched. From germline, CDR1 is SGHTA and CDR2 FQGNSA. CDR3 DNA: TGTGCCAGCAGTCGCGGCGGGGGACTAGCGGGAGCTAGTGAGCAGTTCTTC. Residues: CASSRGGGLAGASEQFF.

This chain links TRBV28 with TRBJ2-7; the match to TRBD1 covers 9 bases. The CDR3 runs 16 residues. With V trimmed by 4 bases and J by 12 bases, 19 bases remained unmatched. The germline V gene encodes CDR1 MDHEN and CDR2 SYDVKM. In DNA form, the CDR3 reads TGTGCCAGCAGTTCCCCGGGACAGGGCCGCAAGATCCCGTGGTACTTC. Its translation: CASSSPGQGRKIPWYF.

This clonotype appeared a few times. The chain is built from TRBV3-1 and TRBJ2-6; the D is unclear. Germline values: CDR1 LGHDT, CDR2 YNNKEL (reference sequence). The length of the CDR3 is 15 residues. Trimming removed 4 bases from V and 0 bases from J, with 7 bases in between. The CDR3: CASSPFDSGANVLTF. For the CDR3, the DNA is TGTGCCAGCAGCCCCTTCGACTCTGGGGCCAACGTCCTGACTTTC.

This clonotype appeared a few times. The rearrangement joins TRBV30 to TRBJ2-3; 9 nucleotides match TRBD2. This CDR3 is 15 amino acids long. J gave up 0 bases and V 4 bases, and 5 bases lay outside the gene matches. Germline V gene sequence: CDR1 GTSNPN, CDR2 SVGIG (reference sequence). The CDR3 spells CAWTSTSGSTDTQYF. In DNA, the CDR3 is TGTGCCTGGACCTCCACTAGCGGGAGCACAGATACGCAGTATTTT.

This clonotype was found many times. The gene calls are TRBV7-8 and TRBJ2-4, with TRBD1 as a possible D gene (6 bases). CDR1 is SGHVS and CDR2 is FQNEAQ in the germline V gene. Between the trimmed V and J ends, which lost 5 bases and 11 bases, there was a span of 13 bases. CDR3 length: 12 amino acids. The CDR3 loop is CASSPGTIVQYF. In nucleotides, the CDR3 is TGTGCCAGCAGCCCCGGGACAATAGTTCAGTACTTC.

This clonotype was observed a handful of times. V gene TRBV19 combines with J gene TRBJ2-1, with 8 nucleotides matching TRBD1. The CDR3 spans 15 residues. Germline values: CDR1 LNHDA, CDR2 SQIVND (reference sequence). V shed 5 bases and J 9 bases; nucleotides not matched to a gene: 12. The CDR3 protein is CASSPLLPGGSEQFF. As DNA, the CDR3 is TGTGCCAGTAGTCCCCTTTTGCCAGGGGGCAGTGAGCAGTTCTTC.

There are a few counts of this clonotype. This rearrangement joins TRBV12-3 or TRBV12-4 to TRBJ2-2; D is unclear. V was clipped by 3 bases and J by 6 bases, with 8 bases between them. This CDR3 is built from 13 residues. CDR3 nucleotides: TGTGCCAGCAGTTTTAGTGAGGCCGGGGAGCTGTTTTTT. Translating gives CASSFSEAGELFF.

The chain employs TRBV20-1 and TRBJ2-4, with a possible D match to TRBD1 (6 bases). The V end was cut by 1 base, the J end by 3 bases, with 16 bases between. Germline CDR1 reads DFQATT; CDR2 reads SNEGSKA (reference sequence). The CDR3 runs 16 residues. This CDR3 reads CSARGLEGESKNIQYF. Written as DNA, the CDR3 is TGCAGTGCTAGAGGATTAGAGGGGGAGAGCAAAAACATTCAGTACTTC.

The rearrangement links TRBV18 to TRBJ2-2; 11 bases are a match to TRBD1. CDR1 KGHSH and CDR2 LQKENI come from the germline V gene. CDR3 length equals 18 residues. The trim removed 3 bases at V and 4 bases at J, leaving 10 bases unmatched. The CDR3 loop is CASSPRNSGTGGTGELFF. The CDR3 DNA reads TGTGCCAGCTCACCCCGCAACTCCGGGACAGGGGGCACCGGGGAGCTGTTTTTT. Filled out from reference TRBV18 and TRBJ2-2, the complete variable domain reads NAGVMQNPRHLVRRRGQEARLRCSPMKGHSHVYWYRQLPEEGLKFMVYLQKENIIDESGMPKERFSAEFPKEGPSILRIQQVVRGDSAAYFCASSPRNSGTGGTGELFFGEGSRLTVL.

This clonotype was seen only a few times. The genes are TRBV2 and TRBJ1-2; the D is unclear. Germline V gene data show CDR1 as SNHLY and CDR2 as FYNNEI. The V gene lost 4 bases and the J gene lost 3 bases, with 15 bases spanning the gap. The length of the CDR3 is 15 residues. The CDR3 here is CASSANGFGDYGYTF. CDR3 sequence (DNA): TGTGCCAGCAGTGCTAACGGGTTTGGAGACTATGGCTACACCTTC.

This rearrangement joins TRBV6-2 or TRBV6-3 to TRBJ2-6, with D possibly TRBD2 on 5 matching bases. This CDR3 contains 15 residues. CDR1 and CDR2 from the germline V gene are MNHEY and SVGEGT. The V end was cut by 8 bases, the J end by 0 bases, with 11 bases between. The CDR3 DNA is TGTGCCAGCCGCCAGGACTTCTCTGGGGCCAACGTCCTGACTTTC. Encoded protein: CASRQDFSGANVLTF.

This clonotype came up a few times. At one end, the junction sequence differs from germline, possibly due to a read error. J is TRBJ2-6 and V is TRBV5-6; the D is unclear. Germline V gives CDR1 SGHDT, CDR2 YYEEEE. The CDR3 is 17 residues long. CDR3 DNA: TGTGCCAGCACCTTGACCCTAGAATCCTCTGGGGCCAACGTCCTGACTTTC. This translates into CASTLTLESSGANVLTF.

J is TRBJ2-3 and V is TRBV27; 12 bases are shared with TRBD1. This CDR3 is built from 17 residues. V lost 1 base to trimming and J lost 3 bases; unmatched junction nucleotides: 5. The germline gives CDR1 MNHEY, CDR2 SMNVEV (reference sequence). This CDR3 is CASSLFAGQGATDTQYF. CDR3 in DNA: TGTGCCAGCAGTTTATTTGCGGGACAGGGGGCAACAGATACGCAGTATTTT.

This clonotype showed up just a few times. The chain recombines TRBV12-3 or TRBV12-4 with TRBJ1-5; D is uncertain. The germline V and J ends were trimmed by 3 bases and 3 bases, with 9 bases remaining between them. The CDR3 runs to 14 residues. The CDR3 DNA follows: TGTGCCAGCAGTTTTAATGGTTACAATCAGCCCCAGCATTTT. Translated: CASSFNGYNQPQHF.

The chain couples TRBV15 to TRBJ2-1; TRBD2 matches 7 bases. The CDR3 covers 16 residues. Germline CDR1 is LNHNV and CDR2 is YYDKDF (reference sequence). After removal of 0 bases from V and 6 bases from J, the junction contained 8 bases not matched to a gene. Written as DNA, the CDR3 is TGTGCCACCAGCAGAGAGGTAGCGGGCCTCTCCAATGAGCAGTTCTTC. It is translated as CATSREVAGLSNEQFF. The full variable domain, its missing parts supplied by reference TRBV15 and TRBJ2-1, is DAMVIQNPRYQVTQFGKPVTLSCSQTLNHNVMYWYQQKSSQAPKLLFHYYDKDFNNEADTPDNFQSRRPNTSFCFLDIRSPGLGDTAMYLCATSREVAGLSNEQFFGPGTRLTVL.

The CDR3 DNA follows: TGCAGTGCTAGAGATTGGGGGTTGTACAATGAGCAGTTCTTC. Amino acid sequence: CSARDWGLYNEQFF. V usage is TRBV20-1 and J usage is TRBJ2-1; D may be TRBD1 or TRBD2 (5 bases each). Germline loops: CDR1 DFQATT, CDR2 SNEGSKA (reference sequence). V shed 0 bases and J shed 4 bases, with 10 bases lying between them. The CDR3 has 14 amino acids.

The rearrangement joins TRBV7-9 to TRBJ2-7; 7 positions match TRBD1. Looked up from germline, CDR1 is SEHNR and CDR2 is FQNEAQ (reference sequence). V gave up 4 bases and J gave up 5 bases; unmatched junction bases: 8. This CDR3 comprises 14 residues. CDR3 nucleotide sequence: TGTGCCAGCAGCTCGACAGGGAACGTCAACGAGCAGTACTTC. Amino acid sequence: CASSSTGNVNEQYF.

The V gene is TRBV5-1, the J gene TRBJ2-3; possibly TRBD2 for D (5 bases). The CDR3 consists of 15 residues. Germline V gives CDR1 SGHRS, CDR2 YFSETQ. V lost 2 bases and J lost 1, with 11 bases in between. CDR3 DNA: TGCGCCAGCAGCTTTAGGGAGCGGCGCACAGATACGCAGTATTTT. Amino acid sequence: CASSFRERRTDTQYF.

The sample holds a few counts of this clonotype. The chain is built from TRBV7-8 and TRBJ2-1, with 9 bases aligning to TRBD2. In germline, CDR1 is SGHVS, CDR2 FQNEAQ. V dropped 5 bases and J dropped 6; count of bases not matched to a gene: 8. The CDR3 loop spans 15 amino acids. The CDR3 is CASSPRGGRANEQFF. The CDR3 nucleotides are TGTGCCAGCAGCCCTCGGGGCGGGAGGGCCAATGAGCAGTTCTTC.